Listed below are T cell receptor beta chains from one sample, sequenced in a study of cytomegalovirus exposure and HLA in healthy donors. Here immunoSEQ multiplex PCR was the method, and the copy in TCRdb shows in-frame clones only, minus some. This sample's clone table lists approximately 42,000 clones. The sequenced sample was PBMCs. The receptors derive from a male donor in good health and CMV-seronegative. Each CDR3 is given with its conserved first and last residue. Fields, in order: CDR3 protein, CDR3 DNA, J gene, D gene, V gene, clone size. A D gene is named only where the DNA matches it firmly. Where a row states a size, it is once, few, many or the class of an expanded clone; other rows omit it.

cdr3_aa: CASSWLNYEQYF
cdr3_nt: TGTGCCAGCAGTTGGCTCAACTACGAGCAGTACTTC
j_call: TRBJ2-7
d_call: .
v_call: TRBV28
clone_size: .

cdr3_aa: CASSSGAGTTSNEQFF
cdr3_nt: TGTGCCAGCAGCTCGGGGGCAGGGACTACCTCCAATGAGCAGTTCTTC
j_call: TRBJ2-1
d_call: .
v_call: TRBV7-9
clone_size: medium-sized

cdr3_aa: CASSQGQGAGVAKNIQYF
cdr3_nt: TGCGCCAGCAGCCAAGGGCAGGGGGCAGGGGTAGCCAAAAACATTCAGTACTTC
j_call: TRBJ2-4
d_call: TRBD1
v_call: TRBV4-1
clone_size: .

cdr3_aa: CASSQEFSPTGELFF
cdr3_nt: TGCGCCAGCAGCCAAGAGTTTAGCCCCACCGGGGAGCTGTTTTTT
j_call: TRBJ2-2
d_call: .
v_call: TRBV4-1
clone_size: .

cdr3_aa: CAWGQLNTGELFF
cdr3_nt: TGTGCCTGGGGACAGCTCAACACCGGGGAGCTGTTTTTT
j_call: TRBJ2-2
d_call: .
v_call: TRBV30
clone_size: .

cdr3_aa: CASSLGGLPSYEQYF
cdr3_nt: TGCGCCAGCAGCTTGGGGGGACTCCCCTCCTACGAGCAGTACTTC
j_call: TRBJ2-7
d_call: .
v_call: TRBV5-1
clone_size: .

cdr3_aa: CASSELDRGYGNTEAFF
cdr3_nt: TGCGCCAGCAGCGAACTCGACAGGGGTTATGGGAACACTGAAGCTTTCTTT
j_call: TRBJ1-1
d_call: TRBD1
v_call: TRBV4-3
clone_size: .

cdr3_aa: CASSSLRTGEAFF
cdr3_nt: TGTGCCAGCAGCTCTCTCCGGACAGGGGAAGCTTTCTTT
j_call: TRBJ1-1
d_call: TRBD1
v_call: TRBV6-5
clone_size: .

cdr3_aa: CASSSHVLASGREQFF
cdr3_nt: TGTGCCAGCAGCTCACACGTACTAGCGTCGGGGCGGGAGCAGTTCTTC
j_call: TRBJ2-1
d_call: TRBD2
v_call: TRBV5-4
clone_size: .

cdr3_aa: CARSTGQLHTGELFF
cdr3_nt: TGTGCCCGATCTACGGGACAGCTCCACACCGGGGAGCTGTTTTTT
j_call: TRBJ2-2
d_call: TRBD1
v_call: TRBV7-9
clone_size: .

cdr3_aa: CASSTRYEQFF
cdr3_nt: TGTGCCAGTAGCACTAGGTATGAGCAGTTCTTC
j_call: TRBJ2-1
d_call: .
v_call: TRBV19
clone_size: .

cdr3_aa: CATEGRKDEQFF
cdr3_nt: TGTGCCACCGAGGGCCGAAAGGATGAGCAGTTCTTC
j_call: TRBJ2-1
d_call: .
v_call: TRBV10-3
clone_size: .

cdr3_aa: CSVELAKPYNEQFF
cdr3_nt: TGCAGCGTTGAGCTAGCGAAACCCTACAATGAGCAGTTCTTC
j_call: TRBJ2-1
d_call: .
v_call: TRBV29-1
clone_size: .

cdr3_aa: CASSLDHGTYEQYF
cdr3_nt: TGTGCCAGCAGCTTAGATCACGGGACCTACGAGCAGTACTTC
j_call: TRBJ2-7
d_call: .
v_call: TRBV7-9
clone_size: .

cdr3_aa: CASSLGRSTAVTDTQYF
cdr3_nt: TGCGCCAGCAGCTTGGGTAGATCGACAGCCGTGACAGATACGCAGTATTTT
j_call: TRBJ2-3
d_call: .
v_call: TRBV5-1
clone_size: .

cdr3_aa: CASSPQPPGNTGELFF
cdr3_nt: TGTGCCAGCTCACCACAACCGCCCGGGAACACCGGGGAGCTGTTTTTT
j_call: TRBJ2-2
d_call: .
v_call: TRBV18
clone_size: .

cdr3_aa: CASSQDTENTEAFF
cdr3_nt: TGCGCCAGCAGCCAAGACACAGAGAACACTGAAGCTTTCTTT
j_call: TRBJ1-1
d_call: .
v_call: TRBV4-1
clone_size: .